Listed here are 29 T cell receptor beta chains from one sample, sequenced in a study of blood T cell repertoires in COVID-19. Sequenced by immunoSEQ multiplex PCR; TCRdb stores in-frame clones only, minus some. The sample has fewer than 250,000 clones, about 80% seen once. Sequencing was carried out using peripheral blood. Receptor source: a woman between 40 and 50 years old with active or convalescent COVID-19.

This sequence joins TRBV7-8 and TRBJ2-7; tentative D call: TRBD2 (6 bases). Germline CDR1 reads SGHVS; CDR2 reads FQNEAQ. The V gene lost 3 bases and the J gene lost 2 bases, with 11 bases spanning the gap. The CDR3 is 14 residues long. CDR3 sequence (DNA): TGTGCCAGCAGCTTGGGACTCTCCCCCTACGAGCAGTACTTC. It codes for CASSLGLSPYEQYF.

This clone occurred a few times. V usage is TRBV2 and J usage is TRBJ2-5; 7 bases align to TRBD2. This CDR3 is built from 13 residues. The V gene end was trimmed by 3 bases and the J gene end by 5 bases; junction bases not matched to a gene: 3. Looked up from germline, CDR1 is SNHLY and CDR2 is FYNNEI. The CDR3 loop reads CASSEWGGETQYF. Written as DNA, the CDR3 is TGTGCCAGCAGTGAGTGGGGAGGGGAGACCCAGTACTTC. Complete variable domain (other parts from reference TRBV2 and TRBJ2-5): EPEVTQTPSHQVTQMGQEVILRCVPISNHLYFYWYRQILGQKVEFLVSFYNNEISEKSEIFDDQFSVERPDGSNFTLKIRSTKLEDSAMYFCASSEWGGETQYFGPGTRLLVL.

This chain joins TRBV5-1 and TRBJ2-3, with 9 bases matching TRBD1. Germline lookup yields CDR1 SGHRS and CDR2 YFSETQ. This CDR3 comprises 14 residues. Losses at the gene ends were 6 bases for V and 4 bases for J; bases not matched to a gene: 6. CDR3 loop: CASIPGQGPDTQYF. The CDR3 DNA sequence: TGCGCCAGCATACCCGGACAGGGGCCAGATACGCAGTATTTT.

This chain links TRBV10-2 with TRBJ2-3, with 10 bases lining up with TRBD2. CDR3 length equals 14 residues. With V trimmed by 6 bases and J by 8 bases, 8 bases remained unmatched. Germline loops: CDR1 WSHSY, CDR2 SAAADI. CDR3 amino acids: CASRPLAGAGTQYF. In nucleotides, the CDR3 is TGCGCCAGCAGACCGCTAGCGGGAGCAGGTACGCAGTATTTT.

The chain carries TRBV19 and TRBJ1-1; D unclear. This CDR3 has 14 residues. V lost 6 bases and J 3 bases, leaving 14 bases between the germline ends. The V gene's germline CDR1 is LNHDA and CDR2 SQIVND (reference sequence). CDR3 nucleotides: TGTGCCAGTAGCGAGCGGTATATGGACACTGAAGCTTTCTTT. Its translation is CASSERYMDTEAFF.

This chain joins TRBV6-6 and TRBJ1-4, with 7 bases identical to TRBD1. Looked up from germline, CDR1 is MNHNY and CDR2 is SVGAGI (reference sequence). Trimming took 4 bases from V and 8 from J; bases not matched to a gene: 10. The CDR3 has 15 amino acids. The CDR3 DNA follows: TGTGCCAGCAGTTTACTCACAGGGGTGGAAGAAAAACTGTTTTTT. Its protein product is CASSLLTGVEEKLFF.

The chain recombines TRBV2 with TRBJ2-5; 7 positions agree with TRBD2. Germline CDR1 SNHLY, CDR2 FYNNEI. The CDR3 has 16 residues. Trimming removed 2 bases from V and 1 base from J; junction bases left unmatched: 7. CDR3 DNA sequence: TGTGCCAGCAGTGAAAGGGCTAGCGGACCCCAAGAGACCCAGTACTTC. This encodes CASSERASGPQETQYF.

The chain is built from TRBV19 and TRBJ1-6; possible D gene TRBD1, 5 bases. The germline gives CDR1 LNHDA, CDR2 SQIVND (reference sequence). V lost 4 bases and J lost 10, with 11 bases in between. This CDR3 contains 13 residues. The CDR3 is CASSNQGGSPLHF. The CDR3 DNA is TGTGCCAGTAGTAACCAGGGAGGGTCACCCCTCCACTTT.

This clone was seen just once. The chain joins TRBV4-1 to TRBJ2-4; 9 bases map to TRBD2. CDR3 size: 18 residues. Trimming at V came to 1 base and at J to 8 bases, leaving 15 bases not matched to a gene. Germline V gene sequence: CDR1 MGHRA, CDR2 YSYEKL. CDR3 coding DNA: TGCGCCAGCAGCCAAGGGGGTAGCGGGAGAAGAGGCTGGGACATTCAGTACTTC. The encoded protein is CASSQGGSGRRGWDIQYF.

The chain recombines TRBV9 with TRBJ2-1, with 7 bases matching TRBD1. The CDR3 runs 16 residues. V lost 2 bases to trimming and J lost 7 bases; unmatched junction nucleotides: 12. From germline, CDR1 is SGDLS and CDR2 YYNGEE. The CDR3 region has the DNA TGTGCCAGCAGCGTTGGGGACAGCAGGTTCGAGAATGAGCAGTTCTTC. It is translated as CASSVGDSRFENEQFF.

This chain joins TRBV6-2 or TRBV6-3 and TRBJ2-3; D gene ambiguous. Deletions cut 5 bases from V and 4 bases from J, with 13 bases between. The CDR3 is 14 amino acids. Germline V gives CDR1 MNHEY, CDR2 SVGEGT. The CDR3 DNA sequence: TGTGCCAGCAGTCCATACTACGACCCAGATACGCAGTATTTT. It codes for CASSPYYDPDTQYF.

The chain couples TRBV7-8 to TRBJ1-5, with 10 bases aligning to TRBD1. CDR1 and CDR2 (germline): SGHVS, FQNEAQ. Trimming took 3 bases from V and 4 from J; bases not matched to a gene: 6. This CDR3 spans 16 amino acids. Here the CDR3 reads CASSFTPGQGNQPQHF. The DNA for the CDR3 is TGTGCCAGCAGCTTCACCCCGGGACAGGGGAATCAGCCCCAGCATTTT.

The rearrangement joins TRBV6-5 to TRBJ1-4; D perhaps matches TRBD1 (6 bases). This CDR3 spans 15 amino acids. The V end was cut by 5 bases, the J end by 3 bases, with 13 bases between. Germline V lookup: CDR1 MNHEY, CDR2 SVGAGI. The chain's CDR3 is CASSSGGGPNEKLFF. CDR3 sequence (DNA): TGTGCCAGCAGTAGCGGCGGGGGCCCTAATGAAAAACTGTTTTTT.

The chain has TRBV5-1 and TRBJ1-1, with a possible D match to TRBD1 (5 bases). This CDR3 has 17 residues. Looked up from germline, CDR1 is SGHRS and CDR2 is YFSETQ. Trimming pared 3 bases from V and 0 bases from J, leaving 18 bases between. CDR3 loop: CASSSGLSTFMNTEAFF. The CDR3 nucleotides read TGCGCCAGCAGCTCGGGACTTTCAACCTTTATGAACACTGAAGCTTTCTTT.

The J gene is TRBJ1-4, the V gene TRBV25-1; tentatively, D is TRBD1 (5 bases). Trimming took off 3 bases at V and 7 bases at J, with 18 bases between the two ends. From germline, CDR1 is MGHDK and CDR2 SYGVNS. The CDR3 has 16 residues. CDR3 protein: CASSEKGVGDGEKLFF. Here the CDR3 DNA reads TGTGCCAGCAGTGAGAAAGGGGTAGGGGATGGTGAAAAACTGTTTTTT.

The gene calls are TRBV4-3 and TRBJ1-1; tentatively, D is TRBD1 (5 bases). Germline loops: CDR1 LGHNA, CDR2 YSLEER. Trimming shortened V by 0 bases and J by 8 bases, and 13 bases separated the two germline ends. The CDR3 loop spans 14 amino acids. CDR3 protein: CASSQDAETEEAFF. CDR3 DNA: TGCGCCAGCAGCCAAGATGCGGAGACAGAAGAAGCTTTCTTT.

The rearrangement links TRBV7-9 to TRBJ2-7; TRBD1 matches at 10 bases. CDR1 is SEHNR, CDR2 FQNEAQ, per germline (reference sequence). The CDR3 sequence is 14 residues long. The ends lost 8 bases at V and 6 bases at J; junction bases unmatched: 10. The CDR3 DNA reads TGTGCCAGCCCTAAATCGGGACAGGGGACCGAGCAGTACTTC. Protein product: CASPKSGQGTEQYF. Filled out from reference TRBV7-9 and TRBJ2-7, the complete variable domain reads DTGVSQNPRHKITKRGQNVTFRCDPISEHNRLYWYRQTLGQGPEFLTYFQNEAQLEKSRLLSDRFSAERPKGSFSTLEIQRTEQGDSAMYLCASPKSGQGTEQYFGPGTRLTVT.

This rearrangement joins TRBV28 to TRBJ2-5; D not resolved. The CDR3 sequence is 14 residues long. Trimming took off 1 base at V and 5 bases at J, with 11 bases between the two ends. The germline gives CDR1 MDHEN, CDR2 SYDVKM. The CDR3 DNA is TGTGCCAGCAGTTTATCCCCTCCTAGTGAGACCCAGTACTTC. Its protein product is CASSLSPPSETQYF.

This clone was seen more than once but under ten times. This sequence joins TRBV6-5 and TRBJ1-1; TRBD1 aligns across 7 bases. The CDR3 length is 13 residues. V gave up 7 bases and J gave up 4 bases; unmatched junction bases: 6. Germline V CDR1 and CDR2: MNHEY, SVGAGI. The CDR3 coding sequence is TGTGCCAGCACCTTCCCAGGGGGCACTGAAGCTTTCTTT. This gives the protein CASTFPGGTEAFF.

V gene TRBV27 combines with J gene TRBJ2-7, with TRBD2 matching 8 bases. The CDR3 is made up of 16 amino acids. Germline loops: CDR1 MNHEY, CDR2 SMNVEV (reference sequence). The J segment lost 3 bases and the V segment lost 6 bases, leaving 13 bases of the junction unmatched. The CDR3 is CASRPLSGRSLYEQYF. The CDR3 region has the DNA TGTGCCAGCAGACCGCTAAGCGGGAGATCGCTCTACGAGCAGTACTTC.

The chain carries TRBV21-1 and TRBJ1-2; the table's D gene call, TRBD1, was not cross checked with the DNA. TRBV21-1 is classified as a pseudogene. The CDR3 extends over 14 amino acids. CDR3: CASTQGQPYYGYTF. DNA for the CDR3: TGTGCCAGCACCCAGGGACAGCCATACTATGGCTACACCTTC.

In this sample, this clone turned up once. Other nucleotide sequences from this sample produce the same CDR3. The chain combines TRBV27 with TRBJ1-5; the match to TRBD1 covers 8 bases. Germline CDR1 and CDR2: MNHEY and SMNVEV (reference sequence). The V segment lost 3 bases and the J segment 7 bases; nucleotides outside the gene matches: 5. The CDR3 has 14 amino acids. The CDR3 DNA follows: TGTGCCAGCAGTTTGAACAGGGGGGACCAGCCCCAGCATTTT. As protein: CASSLNRGDQPQHF.

This clone appeared a few times. The rearrangement joins TRBV11-3 to TRBJ2-1, with 11 bases fitting TRBD1. Per the germline V gene, CDR1 is SGHNT and CDR2 is YENEEA. The CDR3 totals 16 residues. V trimming: 6 bases; J trimming: 5 bases; junction bases outside the gene matches: 9. As DNA, the CDR3 is TGTGCCAGCAGTCCCATAGGACAGGGGGCCCACAATGAGCAGTTCTTC. Translating it yields CASSPIGQGAHNEQFF.

The chain links TRBV19 to TRBJ2-5; TRBD2 matches 11 bases. The CDR3 is 15 amino acids. Germline V gene data show CDR1 as LNHDA and CDR2 as SQIVND (reference sequence). J was trimmed by 5 bases and V by 7 bases; bases with no gene match: 9. This CDR3 is CASTLTSGVGETQYF. As DNA, the CDR3 is TGTGCCAGTACCCTGACTAGCGGGGTCGGGGAGACCCAGTACTTC.

The chain has TRBV7-3 and TRBJ1-1; D gene ambiguous. The CDR3 has 15 residues. The V and J ends lost 0 bases and 0 bases respectively, with 8 bases between them. The germline gives CDR1 SGHTA, CDR2 FQGTGA. CDR3 sequence: CASSLTRQMNTEAFF. The CDR3 DNA reads TGTGCCAGCAGCTTAACGAGGCAGATGAACACTGAAGCTTTCTTT.

V gene TRBV3-1 (or the pseudogene TRBV3-2) combines with J gene TRBJ2-2, with D tentatively TRBD2 (6 bases). In germline, CDR1 is LGHDT, CDR2 YNNKEL (reference sequence). CDR3 length: 14 amino acids. Between the trimmed V and J ends, which lost 8 bases and 7 bases, there was a span of 17 bases. Here the CDR3 reads CASQRLGGFGELFF. CDR3 bases: TGTGCCAGCCAACGACTAGGAGGGTTCGGGGAGCTGTTTTTT.

The chain carries TRBV9 and TRBJ2-2, with TRBD2 as a possible D gene (6 bases). Trimming shortened V by 0 bases and J by 4 bases, and 13 bases separated the two germline ends. Per germline, CDR1 SGDLS and CDR2 YYNGEE. The CDR3 contains 16 residues. CDR3 coding DNA: TGTGCCAGCAGCGTAGGGACTACCCCTACCACCGGGGAGCTGTTTTTT. This codes for CASSVGTTPTTGELFF.

This clone has only a few counts. The chain is built from TRBV9 and TRBJ1-1, with D uncertain. Trimming took 3 bases from V and 0 from J, leaving 12 bases between them. The CDR3 contains 15 residues. Germline CDR1 and CDR2: SGDLS and YYNGEE. The CDR3 DNA is TGTGCCAGCAGCGGGTCGACAAACATGAACACTGAAGCTTTCTTT. The encoded protein is CASSGSTNMNTEAFF.

The chain joins TRBV4-3 to TRBJ2-7; a possible D gene is TRBD2 (5 bases). The germline V gene encodes CDR1 LGHNA and CDR2 YSLEER. CDR3 length: 15 residues. Trimming pared 0 bases from V and 4 bases from J, leaving 13 bases between. The CDR3 coding sequence is TGCGCCAGCAGCCAAGATCAGGAGGTGTTTTACGAGCAGTACTTC. Translation: CASSQDQEVFYEQYF.